The clone carrying this T cell receptor beta chain has only a few counts. The antigen remains undetermined. V lost 5 bases, J lost 8 bases, and 9 bases stayed unmatched. Germline V gives CDR1 SGHNT, CDR2 YENEEA. The CDR3 extends over 14 amino acids. The sample originates from a study of T cells in localized non-small cell lung cancer. Study-wide findings and caveats: Adjacent lung exhibited a median of approximately 59 among the 100 most abundant tumor clones. Longer overall survival accompanied higher blood T cell density.

Profiling relied on immunoSEQ multiplex PCR, and the TCRdb table lists in-frame clones only, not all of them. This sample has some 1,700 clones, with about 20% found just once. The rearrangement joins TRBV11-3 to TRBJ1-2; TRBD1 matches at 9 bases. Here the sequenced sample was lung tumor tissue, taken before any cancer treatment. The sequence came from a male donor at least 60 years old with stage I lung adenocarcinoma. For the CDR3, the DNA is TGTGCCAGCAGCCCCGACAGGGGGGTAGGGGGCTACACCTTC. It encodes CASSPDRGVGGYTF. Filled out from reference TRBV11-3 and TRBJ1-2, the complete variable domain reads EAGVVQSPRYKIIEKKQPVAFWCNPISGHNTLYWYLQNLGQGPELLIRYENEEAVDDSQLPKDRFSAERLKGVDSTLKIQPAELGDSAVYLCASSPDRGVGGYTFGSGTRLTVV.